The T cell receptor (beta chain) under discussion was sequenced for a study of beta chain features in type 1 diabetes. Study at large: Healthy donors and patients had similar age, gender and cell yields. Study-wide results and caveats: Within each of all four CD4+ subsets, Type 1 diabetes patients had TCRB CDR3s that were moderately but significantly shorter. The cDNA sequencing approach could over-represent high-TCR-expressing cells. Patients with type 1 diabetes carried fewer insertions and had more deletions at their VDJ junctions.

Unmatched junction bases numbered 7, after V lost 5 bases and J lost 5 bases. From germline, CDR1 is SGDLS and CDR2 YYNGEE. CDR3 length equals 15 residues. As concerns this clone: Its target is not known.

Expressed TCRB transcripts were sequenced, since all the RNA that had been isolated was reverse transcribed. Sequencing used immunoSEQ multiplex PCR; TCRdb keeps in-frame clones, though not all of them. Of fewer than 450,000 clones listed, about 13% are singletons. Over 95% purity was reached by all sorted populations. The chain has TRBV9 and TRBJ2-2; TRBD1 matches at 9 bases. The source of this sequence is a woman between 18 and 30 years old with type 1 diabetes. Material: naive CD4+ T cells from blood. The CDR3 DNA sequence: TGTGCCAGCAGGGCCGGGACAGGGAGGACCGGGGAGCTGTTTTTT. This translates into CASRAGTGRTGELFF.